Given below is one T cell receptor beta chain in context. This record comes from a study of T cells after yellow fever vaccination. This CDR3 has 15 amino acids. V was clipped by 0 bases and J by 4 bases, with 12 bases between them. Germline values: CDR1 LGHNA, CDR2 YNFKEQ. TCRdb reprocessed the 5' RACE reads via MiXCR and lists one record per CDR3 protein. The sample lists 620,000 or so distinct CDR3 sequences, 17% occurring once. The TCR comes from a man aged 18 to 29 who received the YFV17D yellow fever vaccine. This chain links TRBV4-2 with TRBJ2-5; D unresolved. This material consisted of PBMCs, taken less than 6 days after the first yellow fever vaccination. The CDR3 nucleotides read TGTGCCAGCAGCCAAGATGGTGTCAGCTTAGAGACCCAGTACTTC. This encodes CASSQDGVSLETQYF.